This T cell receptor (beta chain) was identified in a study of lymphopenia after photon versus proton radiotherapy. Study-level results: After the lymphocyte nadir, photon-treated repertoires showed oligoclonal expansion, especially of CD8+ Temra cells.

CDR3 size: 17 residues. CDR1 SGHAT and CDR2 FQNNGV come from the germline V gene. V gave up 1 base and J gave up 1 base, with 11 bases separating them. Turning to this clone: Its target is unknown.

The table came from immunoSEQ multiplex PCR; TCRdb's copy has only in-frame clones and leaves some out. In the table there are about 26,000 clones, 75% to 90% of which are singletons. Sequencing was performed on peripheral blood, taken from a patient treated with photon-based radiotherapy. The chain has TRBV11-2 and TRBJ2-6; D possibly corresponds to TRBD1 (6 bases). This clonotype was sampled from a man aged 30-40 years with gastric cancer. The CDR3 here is CASSLVWTVSGANVLTF. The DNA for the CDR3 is TGTGCCAGCAGCTTAGTTTGGACAGTATCTGGGGCCAACGTCCTGACTTTC.